This T cell receptor (beta chain) was recovered during a study of T cells in Graves' hyperthyroidism and ophthalmopathy. Study results and caveats: Onset of ophthalmopathy came a median roughly 6 months after the model predicted it.

Amplified TCR beta CDR3 regions came from RNA transcripts. A set of HTBI primers served as the primers for a first-round RT-PCR of the TCR CDR3. TCRdb reprocessed the multiplex PCR reads with MiXCR, giving one entry per CDR3 protein. Found here are around 600,000 distinct CDR3 sequences, over 12% of them singletons; the top ten hold roughly 6.9%. Details on this clonotype: Its target is unknown.

Diagnoses were made from clinical symptoms, serum measures (thyroxine and TRAb), thyroid ultrasound and orbital computed tomography. V lost 5 bases and J 1 base, leaving 8 bases between the germline ends. The V gene's germline CDR1 is KGHDR and CDR2 SFDVKD. The CDR3 has 14 amino acids. The TCR was taken from a woman in her late teens or twenties with Graves' ophthalmopathy. Material: blood. This rearrangement joins TRBV24-1 to TRBJ2-1; D not resolved. The CDR3 region has the DNA TGTGCCACCAGTGTTTCGGTTTCCTACAATGAGCAGTTCTTC. It translates to CATSVSVSYNEQFF.